These 22 T cell receptor beta chains share one sample of origin, sequenced in a study of early T cells in non-severe SARS-CoV-2 infection (dated by TCRdb to about 2021). The library was obtained by 5' RACE. Sequencing used a NextSeq 500. The public reads were run again by TCRdb, first through fastp at Q25 and then through MiXCR, and only productive beta chains were kept. Merged by CDR3 protein, the rows form single entries marked with the most common genes and DNA. The sample data list roughly 93,000 distinct CDR3 sequences, and around 10% of these were observed just once. The ten largest make up around 5.1% of the sample. The specimen sequenced was whole blood. Every receptor here comes from an adult who was a healthcare worker with PCR-confirmed SARS-CoV-2 infection or an uninfected control (not recorded which).

V usage is TRBV10-3 and J usage is TRBJ2-3; 12 bases map to TRBD2. This CDR3 is built from 14 residues. J gave up 0 bases and V 8 bases, and 0 bases lay outside the gene matches. Germline lookup yields CDR1 ENHRY and CDR2 SYGVKD. The CDR3 sequence: CAIGTSGSTDTQYF. The CDR3 nucleotides read TGTGCCATCGGGACTAGCGGGAGCACAGATACGCAGTATTTT.

In its sample, this clonotype was seen a few times. This chain's CDR3 is CASSLAAATDTQYF. The CDR3 nucleotides are TGTGCCAGCAGCTTAGCGGCAGCCACAGATACGCAGTATTTT. The rearrangement joins TRBV7-9 to TRBJ2-3; no reliable D call. Germline CDR1 SEHNR, CDR2 FQNEAQ (reference sequence). This CDR3 region has 14 residues. The germline V and J ends were trimmed by 0 bases and 2 bases, with 6 bases remaining between them.

This clonotype was seen many times. The chain couples TRBV6-5 to TRBJ2-1, with TRBD2 identical over 11 bases. The CDR3 is 15 residues long. The germline CDR1 and CDR2 sequences are MNHEY and SVGAGI. Trimming removed 5 bases from V and 9 bases from J; junction bases left unmatched: 9. The CDR3 DNA reads TGTGCCAGCAGTGCTACTAGCGGGGGAGTCGGTGAGCAGTTCTTC. As protein: CASSATSGGVGEQFF.

This clonotype appeared a few times. The chain has TRBV2 and TRBJ2-5; 8 nucleotides align to TRBD1. The CDR3 length is 18 residues. Germline V gives CDR1 SNHLY, CDR2 FYNNEI. V lost 6 bases, J lost 4 bases, and 19 bases stayed unmatched. Here the CDR3 reads CASSPGQGTLSAGETQYF. The CDR3 DNA follows: TGTGCCAGCAGCCCAGGACAGGGAACCCTTTCCGCCGGAGAGACCCAGTACTTC.

This clonotype was picked up many times. The V gene is TRBV12-3 or TRBV12-4, the J gene TRBJ2-3; TRBD2 is a possible D gene (6 bases). Trimming shortened V by 1 base and J by 5 bases, and 7 bases separated the two germline ends. CDR3 size: 13 residues. The CDR3 loop is CASSLGAGDTQYF. The CDR3 DNA is TGTGCCAGCAGTTTAGGAGCGGGAGATACGCAGTATTTT.

V and J are TRBV4-1 and TRBJ1-5; TRBD1 might be the D (5 bases). The germline CDR1 and CDR2 sequences are MGHRA and YSYEKL. CDR3 length equals 15 residues. V lost 0 bases, J lost 4 bases, and 10 bases lay in between. CDR3 residues: CASSQDSGWNQPQHF. CDR3 sequence (DNA): TGCGCCAGCAGCCAAGATTCAGGGTGGAATCAGCCCCAGCATTTT.

This chain uses TRBV29-1 with TRBJ1-1, with 7 bases lining up with TRBD1. This CDR3 has 15 residues. Per the germline V gene, CDR1 is SQVTM and CDR2 is ANQGSEA. Germline trimming cut 5 bases from V and 1 base from J; bases unmatched to any gene: 10. This CDR3 is CSVRYSGDRNTEAFF. Here the CDR3 DNA reads TGCAGCGTTCGGTATTCGGGGGACAGGAACACTGAAGCTTTCTTT.

The chain links TRBV5-4 to TRBJ2-1; D unclear. The CDR3 has 11 residues. The germline CDR1 and CDR2 sequences are SGHNT and YYREEE (reference sequence). V was cut by 0 bases and J by 9 bases, with 4 bases left in between. The CDR3 is CASSLEGEQFF. The CDR3 region has the DNA TGTGCCAGCAGCTTGGAAGGTGAGCAGTTCTTC.

The V and J genes are TRBV1 and TRBJ2-3; TRBD1 reflects the table's D call only, with no check against the DNA. TRBV1 is deemed a pseudogene. The CDR3 contains 15 residues. The DNA for the CDR3 is TGCACCAGCAGCCAAGACAGGGGGAGCACAGATACGCAGTATTTT. It translates to CTSSQDRGSTDTQYF.

The V and J genes are TRBV28 and TRBJ2-7, with a possible D match to TRBD1 (5 bases). V dropped 10 bases and J dropped 2 bases, with 12 bases sitting between them. Germline V gives CDR1 MDHEN, CDR2 SYDVKM. The length of the CDR3 is 12 residues. CDR3 residues: CATRDSPYEQYF. DNA of the CDR3: TGTGCCACCAGGGATTCCCCCTACGAGCAGTACTTC.

In its sample, this clonotype was seen a few times. The rearrangement uses TRBV4-1 and TRBJ2-7; tentatively, D is TRBD1 (5 bases). Germline CDR1 is MGHRA and CDR2 is YSYEKL. The CDR3 is made up of 14 amino acids. Trimming removed 1 base from V and 2 bases from J, with 9 bases in between. Here the CDR3 DNA reads TGCGCCAGCAGCCAAGTTACAGGCACCTACGAGCAGTACTTC. Amino acids: CASSQVTGTYEQYF.

There are a few counts of this clonotype. The chain uses TRBV5-6 and TRBJ2-1; 10 bases agree with TRBD1. Germline trimming cut 4 bases from V and 5 bases from J; bases unmatched to any gene: 6. The CDR3 has 15 amino acids. CDR1 and CDR2 (germline): SGHDT, YYEEEE. The DNA for the CDR3 is TGTGCCAGCAGCCCTATAGGGACAGGGGACAATGAGCAGTTCTTC. Translation gives CASSPIGTGDNEQFF.

Only a few counts were recorded for this clonotype. This chain joins TRBV29-1 and TRBJ2-1; weak D call: TRBD1 (5 bases). The length of the CDR3 is 13 residues. V shed 1 base and J shed 9 bases, with 13 bases lying between them. From germline, CDR1 is SQVTM and CDR2 ANQGSEA. The CDR3 reads CSVEVSGRLEQFF. The CDR3 DNA is TGCAGCGTTGAAGTCTCAGGGCGGCTTGAGCAGTTCTTC.

This clonotype has a handful of counts. V usage is TRBV9 and J usage is TRBJ2-7; the D gene is possibly TRBD1 (5 bases). Germline CDR1 is SGDLS and CDR2 is YYNGEE. The CDR3 covers 15 residues. V was trimmed by 0 bases and J by 6 bases, leaving 16 bases between them. The CDR3 here is CASSVEPQDHCEQYF. The CDR3, as DNA: TGTGCCAGCAGCGTAGAACCACAGGACCATTGCGAGCAGTACTTC.

This clonotype has more than one count but fewer than ten. The chain couples TRBV27 to TRBJ1-1, with TRBD1 identical over 7 bases. The CDR3 is 14 residues long. Trimming cost V 4 bases and J 4 bases; bases outside gene matches: 6. Germline CDR1 and CDR2: MNHEY and SMNVEV (reference sequence). CDR3 bases: TGTGCCAGCAGTTCCGAGGGGGCGGTCACTGAAGCTTTCTTT. This gives the protein CASSSEGAVTEAFF.

Only a few counts were recorded for this clonotype. The J gene is TRBJ2-2, the V gene TRBV11-2; possibly TRBD1 or TRBD2 for D (5 bases each). In germline, CDR1 is SGHAT, CDR2 FQNNGV. This CDR3 region has 15 residues. Trimming stripped 5 bases from V and 0 bases from J, with 10 bases between. CDR3 residues: CASSRDAANTGELFF. In DNA, the CDR3 is TGTGCCAGCAGCCGGGACGCGGCGAACACCGGGGAGCTGTTTTTT.

The chain is built from TRBV7-6 and TRBJ2-2, with TRBD1 identical over 7 bases. This CDR3 is built from 16 residues. CDR1 is SGHVS, CDR2 FNYEAQ, per germline. J was trimmed by 1 base and V by 1 base; bases with no gene match: 3. CDR3 amino acids: CASSLVRTGNTGELFF. Here the CDR3 DNA reads TGTGCCAGCAGCTTAGTGCGGACAGGGAACACCGGGGAGCTGTTTTTT. Variable domain in full (rest from reference TRBV7-6 and TRBJ2-2): GAGVSQSPRYKVTKRGQDVALRCDPISGHVSLYWYRQALGQGPEFLTYFNYEAQQDKSGLPNDRFSAERPEGSISTLTIQRTEQRDSAMYRCASSLVRTGNTGELFFGEGSRLTVL.

The chain couples TRBV20-1 to TRBJ2-3; D is ambiguous. Germline CDR1 reads DFQATT; CDR2 reads SNEGSKA (reference sequence). This CDR3 spans 11 amino acids. V shed 5 bases and J shed 6 bases, with 9 bases lying between them. CDR3: CSAYSRDTQYF. CDR3 DNA sequence: TGCAGTGCTTACAGCCGGGATACGCAGTATTTT.

This clonotype was seen ten or more times. V gene TRBV10-2 combines with J gene TRBJ1-5, with D unresolved. The V and J ends lost 10 bases and 6 bases respectively, with 16 bases between them. The CDR3 length is 13 residues. Germline CDR1 WSHSY, CDR2 SAAADI. CDR3 amino acids: CATDQYRTQPQHF. CDR3 sequence (DNA): TGCGCCACCGATCAGTATAGGACTCAGCCCCAGCATTTT.

This clonotype was counted at least ten times. The chain carries TRBV9 and TRBJ2-1; D unresolved. V was trimmed by 3 bases and J by 7 bases, leaving 14 bases between them. Germline V CDR1 and CDR2: SGDLS, YYNGEE. This CDR3 has 14 residues. CDR3 coding DNA: TGTGCCAGCAGCGACCCCAGGTCAAATAATGAGCAGTTCTTC. It yields the protein CASSDPRSNNEQFF.

The chain combines TRBV7-9 with TRBJ1-1, with D uncertain. Germline loops: CDR1 SEHNR, CDR2 FQNEAQ (reference sequence). V was pared by 1 base and J by 0 bases, with 6 bases between. The CDR3 contains 14 residues. CDR3 nucleotide sequence: TGTGCCAGCAGCTTAGAGGCCATGAACACTGAAGCTTTCTTT. Its translation is CASSLEAMNTEAFF.

This sequence joins TRBV13 and TRBJ2-7; D possibly corresponds to TRBD2 (5 bases). Germline V lookup: CDR1 PRHDT, CDR2 FYEKMQ (reference sequence). V lost 1 base and J lost 2, with 6 bases in between. This CDR3 is 13 amino acids long. CDR3 DNA sequence: TGTGCCAGCAGCTTAGCCGGGGCCTACGAGCAGTACTTC. Protein product: CASSLAGAYEQYF.